This T cell receptor beta chain comes out of a study of T cell changes during pregnancy in multiple sclerosis. TCRdb keeps only in-frame clones here, not all; method: immunoSEQ multiplex PCR. The sample records more than 90,000 clones, approximately 92% being singletons. The CDR3 runs 14 residues. Trimming shortened V by 0 bases and J by 5 bases, and 7 bases separated the two germline ends. Germline V gene data show CDR1 as SEHNR and CDR2 as FQNEAQ (reference sequence). This clonotype originated in a female donor with multiple sclerosis, enrolled in a pregnancy study. The chain employs TRBV7-9 and TRBJ2-2, with no clear D. Sequenced material: peripheral blood, taken after pregnancy. CDR3 sequence (DNA): TGTGCCAGCAGCTTAGCTCAACGGACCGGGGAGCTGTTTTTT. This translates into CASSLAQRTGELFF.